Each of the 22 T cell receptor beta chains below was sequenced from the same sample in a study of blood T cell repertoires in COVID-19. Repertoires were generated with immunoSEQ multiplex PCR, while TCRdb's copy carries only in-frame clones and drops some. The data show 60,000 to 70,000 clones, nearly 85% seen once. The sample consisted of peripheral blood. The receptors derive from a human donor in a cohort sampled during active COVID-19.

This rearrangement joins TRBV5-1 to TRBJ2-2; TRBD1 agrees at 9 bases. The V segment lost 4 bases and the J segment 3 bases; nucleotides outside the gene matches: 7. CDR1 is SGHRS, CDR2 YFSETQ, per germline. The CDR3 is 16 residues long. CDR3 amino acids: CASSPTGGKDTGELFF. CDR3 DNA sequence: TGCGCCAGCAGCCCTACAGGGGGCAAGGACACCGGGGAGCTGTTTTTT.

The chain carries TRBV15 and TRBJ2-1, with 10 bases matching TRBD1. CDR1 is LNHNV and CDR2 is YYDKDF in the germline V gene (reference sequence). The CDR3 sequence is 17 residues long. V lost 3 bases to trimming and J lost 7 bases; unmatched junction nucleotides: 12. Written as DNA, the CDR3 is TGTGCCACCAGCAGTGTAACGGGGACAGGGGTGACGAATGAGCAGTTCTTC. Amino acids: CATSSVTGTGVTNEQFF. The complete variable domain, with remaining parts taken from reference TRBV15 and TRBJ2-1, reads DAMVIQNPRYQVTQFGKPVTLSCSQTLNHNVMYWYQQKSSQAPKLLFHYYDKDFNNEADTPDNFQSRRPNTSFCFLDIRSPGLGDTAMYLCATSSVTGTGVTNEQFFGPGTRLTVL.

V gene TRBV18 combines with J gene TRBJ1-1; 9 nucleotides align to TRBD1. Germline loops: CDR1 KGHSH, CDR2 LQKENI. The CDR3 spans 14 residues. Trimming at V came to 2 bases and at J to 5 bases, leaving 3 bases not matched to a gene. CDR3 sequence: CASSPATGGTEAFF. The CDR3 DNA follows: TGTGCCAGCTCACCAGCGACAGGGGGAACTGAAGCTTTCTTT. Filled out from reference TRBV18 and TRBJ1-1, the complete variable domain reads NAGVMQNPRHLVRRRGQEARLRCSPMKGHSHVYWYRQLPEEGLKFMVYLQKENIIDESGMPKERFSAEFPKEGPSILRIQQVVRGDSAAYFCASSPATGGTEAFFGQGTRLTVV.

This rearrangement joins TRBV7-8 to TRBJ1-6, with D hard to call. This CDR3 comprises 14 residues. Germline V gene data show CDR1 as SGHVS and CDR2 as FQNEAQ. The V end was cut by 3 bases, the J end by 8 bases, with 11 bases between. For the CDR3, the DNA is TGTGCCAGCAGCTTCGGAGGCCAGGATTCACCCCTCCACTTT. Amino acids: CASSFGGQDSPLHF.

The chain is built from TRBV5-4 and TRBJ1-2; TRBD1 aligns across 9 bases. Trimming cost V 4 bases and J 7 bases; bases outside gene matches: 11. The CDR3 has 15 residues. Germline CDR1 and CDR2: SGHNT and YYREEE (reference sequence). The DNA for the CDR3 is TGTGCCAGCAGCCCCATGGGACAGGGAATGGGTGGCTACACCTTC. Translated, it gives CASSPMGQGMGGYTF.

This clone was found once. The V call is TRBV18, the J call TRBJ1-1, with a tentative D call TRBD1 (6 bases). Trimming took 3 bases from V and 4 from J, leaving 12 bases between them. CDR3 length equals 14 residues. Per germline, CDR1 KGHSH and CDR2 LQKENI. CDR3 in amino acids: CASSPQGLGTEAFF. The CDR3 nucleotides read TGTGCCAGCTCACCGCAGGGGCTCGGCACTGAAGCTTTCTTT.

The chain is built from TRBV21-1 and TRBJ2-7; TRBD2 is the table's D call, not checked against the DNA. TRBV21-1 represents a pseudogene. The CDR3 spans 17 residues. The CDR3 nucleotides are TGTGCCAGCAGCAAAGAAACGGGGATATGGGGCTCCTACGAGCAGTACTTC. Residues: CASSKETGIWGSYEQYF.

J is TRBJ2-5 and V is TRBV5-1, with 8 bases that match TRBD1. Germline values: CDR1 SGHRS, CDR2 YFSETQ. The CDR3 extends over 15 amino acids. V was clipped by 3 bases and J by 1 base; unmatched bases: 5. The CDR3, as DNA: TGCGCCAGCAGCTCGGTGACAGGGGTCCAAGAGACCCAGTACTTC. Translation: CASSSVTGVQETQYF.

This clone was seen more than once but under ten times. The CDR3 DNA is TGTGCCAGCAGTCAACCGACAGGGAACAGAAGCTACACCTTC. Translating it yields CASSQPTGNRSYTF. The chain links TRBV7-8 to TRBJ1-2; 7 nucleotides agree with TRBD1. Germline lookup yields CDR1 SGHVS and CDR2 FQNEAQ. The CDR3 contains 14 residues. The ends lost 6 bases at V and 9 bases at J; junction bases unmatched: 13.

This CDR3 reads CASSLGTGDYGYTF. CDR3 coding DNA: TGTGCCAGCAGCTTAGGGACAGGCGACTATGGCTACACCTTC. The V call is TRBV7-9, the J call TRBJ1-2; 7 bases are shared with TRBD1. V was pared by 1 base and J by 3 bases, with 2 bases of the junction left unmatched. The CDR3 covers 14 residues. The germline gives CDR1 SEHNR, CDR2 FQNEAQ (reference sequence).

The chain couples TRBV4-2 to TRBJ1-3; perhaps TRBD1 as D (5 bases). The CDR3 covers 15 residues. The germline CDR1 and CDR2 sequences are LGHNA and YNFKEQ. V dropped 1 base and J dropped 0 bases, with 7 bases sitting between them. The CDR3 bases are TGTGCCAGCAGCCAAGTCGGGGGCTCTGGAAACACCATATATTTT. It translates to CASSQVGGSGNTIYF.

This rearrangement joins TRBV12-3 or TRBV12-4 to TRBJ1-1; unclear D gene. The CDR3 sequence is 12 residues long. Trimming left V 3 bases short and J 11 bases short, with 13 bases between. The CDR3 is CASSFHPRQAFF. The CDR3 DNA reads as TGTGCCAGCAGTTTCCACCCCCGTCAGGCTTTCTTT.

The chain couples TRBV7-2 to TRBJ1-6; the match to TRBD1 covers 7 bases. Trimming at V came to 0 bases and at J to 6 bases, leaving 8 bases not matched to a gene. Germline lookup yields CDR1 SGHTA and CDR2 FQGNSA. The CDR3 runs to 17 residues. DNA for the CDR3: TGTGCCAGCAGCTTAGCGTCGCAGGGGGTGGGTAATTCACCCCTCCACTTT. Protein sequence: CASSLASQGVGNSPLHF.

The V and J genes are TRBV6-6 and TRBJ2-7, with a possible D match to TRBD2 (5 bases). Trimming pared 7 bases from V and 3 bases from J, leaving 7 bases between. This CDR3 is built from 11 residues. CDR1 and CDR2 from the germline V gene are MNHNY and SVGAGI (reference sequence). CDR3 sequence reads: CASTDYYEQYF. The DNA for the CDR3 is TGTGCCAGCACCGACTACTACGAGCAGTACTTC.

This clone showed up just a few times. The genes are TRBV15 and TRBJ2-5; 7 bases align to TRBD2. Germline CDR1 LNHNV, CDR2 YYDKDF (reference sequence). Trimming took 0 bases from V and 3 from J; bases not matched to a gene: 4. The CDR3 consists of 15 residues. The CDR3 reads CATSRDTTSKETQYF. The DNA of the CDR3 is TGTGCCACCAGCAGAGATACGACTAGCAAAGAGACCCAGTACTTC.

The gene calls are TRBV19 and TRBJ1-1, with 7 bases aligning to TRBD1. Germline values: CDR1 LNHDA, CDR2 SQIVND (reference sequence). The ends lost 6 bases at V and 0 bases at J; junction bases unmatched: 7. The CDR3 contains 15 residues. The CDR3 DNA is TGTGCCAGTAGCTACAGGGGCCCCATGAACACTGAAGCTTTCTTT. Its protein product is CASSYRGPMNTEAFF.

This chain joins TRBV28 and TRBJ2-4; D is undetermined. CDR1 and CDR2 from the germline V gene are MDHEN and SYDVKM. V was clipped by 5 bases and J by 0 bases, with 14 bases between them. The length of the CDR3 is 16 residues. CDR3 nucleotides: TGTGCCAGCAGTCCCGCAGATACCCTAGCCAAAAACATTCAGTACTTC. This translates into CASSPADTLAKNIQYF.

This chain connects TRBV11-2 to TRBJ1-2; D perhaps matches TRBD1 (5 bases). Trimming took 5 bases from V and 5 from J, leaving 18 bases between them. The CDR3 runs 15 residues. CDR1 is SGHAT and CDR2 is FQNNGV in the germline V gene. Here the CDR3 reads CASSKLTGGLYGYTF. CDR3 sequence (DNA): TGTGCCAGCAGCAAACTCACCGGGGGTTTGTATGGCTACACCTTC.

The rearrangement links TRBV5-1 to TRBJ1-2; no firm D call. The V and J ends lost 2 bases and 2 bases respectively, with 10 bases between them. Germline loops: CDR1 SGHRS, CDR2 YFSETQ. The CDR3 totals 14 residues. The CDR3 here is CASSLQRENYGYTF. The CDR3 nucleotides read TGCGCCAGCAGCTTACAGAGGGAAAACTATGGCTACACCTTC. The full variable domain, rest sourced from reference TRBV5-1 and TRBJ1-2, is KAGVTQTPRYLIKTRGQQVTLSCSPISGHRSVSWYQQTPGQGLQFLFEYFSETQRNKGNFPGRFSGRQFSNSRSEMNVSTLELGDSALYLCASSLQRENYGYTFGSGTRLTVV.

This clone was counted between two and nine times. The rearrangement uses TRBV28 and TRBJ2-7, with D uncertain. The germline V gene encodes CDR1 MDHEN and CDR2 SYDVKM. The CDR3 extends over 13 amino acids. Trimming cost V 3 bases and J 0 bases, with 6 bases left between them. This CDR3 is CASSLPGSYEQYF. Here the CDR3 DNA reads TGTGCCAGCAGTTTGCCAGGCTCCTACGAGCAGTACTTC.

V gene TRBV30 combines with J gene TRBJ2-2, with D possibly matching TRBD2 (5 bases). CDR1 and CDR2 (germline): GTSNPN, SVGIG (reference sequence). The CDR3 has 15 amino acids. V lost 0 bases, J lost 7 bases, and 15 bases lay in between. CDR3 sequence: CAWSVGRAVVGELFF. CDR3 sequence (DNA): TGTGCCTGGAGTGTGGGGAGAGCGGTCGTCGGGGAGCTGTTTTTT.

This chain uses TRBV3-1 (or the pseudogene TRBV3-2) with TRBJ2-7; TRBD1 aligns across 8 bases. Germline CDR1 LGHDT, CDR2 YNNKEL (reference sequence). With V trimmed by 0 bases and J by 1 base, 5 bases remained unmatched. The length of the CDR3 is 16 residues. The CDR3 DNA reads as TGTGCCAGCAGCCAAGAGGCGCGGACAGGGTCCTACGAGCAGTACTTC. This gives the protein CASSQEARTGSYEQYF.